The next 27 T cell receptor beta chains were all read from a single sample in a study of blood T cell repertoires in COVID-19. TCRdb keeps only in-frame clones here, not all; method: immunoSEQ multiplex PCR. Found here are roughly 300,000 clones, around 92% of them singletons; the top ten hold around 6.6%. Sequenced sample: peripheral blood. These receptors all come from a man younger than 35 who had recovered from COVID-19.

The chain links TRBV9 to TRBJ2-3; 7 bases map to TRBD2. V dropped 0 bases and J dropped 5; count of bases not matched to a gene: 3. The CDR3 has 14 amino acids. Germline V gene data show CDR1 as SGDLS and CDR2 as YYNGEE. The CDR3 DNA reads TGTGCCAGCAGCGTAGTAGGGAGGGGAGATACGCAGTATTTT. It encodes CASSVVGRGDTQYF.

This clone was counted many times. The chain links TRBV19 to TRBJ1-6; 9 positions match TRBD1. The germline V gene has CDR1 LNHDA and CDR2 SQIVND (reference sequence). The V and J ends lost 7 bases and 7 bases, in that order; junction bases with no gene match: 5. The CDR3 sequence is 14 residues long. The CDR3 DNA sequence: TGTGCCAGTAACCCGGGACAGGGCAATTCACCCCTCCACTTT. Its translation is CASNPGQGNSPLHF.

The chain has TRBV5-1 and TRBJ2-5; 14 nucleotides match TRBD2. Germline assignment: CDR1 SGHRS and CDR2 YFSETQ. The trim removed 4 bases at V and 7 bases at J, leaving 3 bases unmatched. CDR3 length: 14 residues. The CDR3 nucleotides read TGCGCCAGCAGCGCCGGACTAGCGGGGGGGACCCAGTACTTC. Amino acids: CASSAGLAGGTQYF.

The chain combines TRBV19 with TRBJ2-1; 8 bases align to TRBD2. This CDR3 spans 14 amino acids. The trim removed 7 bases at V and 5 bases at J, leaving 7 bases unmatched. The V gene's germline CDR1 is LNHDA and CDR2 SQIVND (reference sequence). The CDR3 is CASTGIAGNNEQFF. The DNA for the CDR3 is TGTGCCAGTACCGGTATAGCGGGGAACAATGAGCAGTTCTTC.

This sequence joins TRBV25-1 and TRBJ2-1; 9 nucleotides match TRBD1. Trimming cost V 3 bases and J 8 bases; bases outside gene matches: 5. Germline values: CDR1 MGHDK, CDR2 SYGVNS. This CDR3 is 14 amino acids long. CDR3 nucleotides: TGTGCCAGCAGTGATCGAACAGGGGGCCATGAGCAGTTCTTC. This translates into CASSDRTGGHEQFF.

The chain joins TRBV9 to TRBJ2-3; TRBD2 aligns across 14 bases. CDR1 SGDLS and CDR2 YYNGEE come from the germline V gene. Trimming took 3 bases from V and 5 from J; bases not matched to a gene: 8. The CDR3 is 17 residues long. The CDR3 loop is CASSDVTSGGAVDTQYF. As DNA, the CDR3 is TGTGCCAGCAGCGACGTGACTAGCGGGGGGGCCGTAGATACGCAGTATTTT.

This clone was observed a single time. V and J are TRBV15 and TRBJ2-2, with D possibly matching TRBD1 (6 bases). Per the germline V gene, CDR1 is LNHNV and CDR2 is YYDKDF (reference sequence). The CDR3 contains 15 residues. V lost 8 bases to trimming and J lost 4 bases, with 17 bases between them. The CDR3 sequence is CATQPGQIFTGELFF. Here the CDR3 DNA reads TGTGCCACCCAGCCTGGACAGATATTCACCGGGGAGCTGTTTTTT.

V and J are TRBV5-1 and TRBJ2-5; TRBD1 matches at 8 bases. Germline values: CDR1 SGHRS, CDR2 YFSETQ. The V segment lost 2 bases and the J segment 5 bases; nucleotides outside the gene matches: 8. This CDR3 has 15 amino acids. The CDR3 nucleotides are TGCGCCAGCAGCTTACCAGGGGGCCCCCTGGAGACCCAGTACTTC. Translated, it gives CASSLPGGPLETQYF.

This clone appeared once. CDR3 DNA: TGTGCCAGCAGCTTGTATGCGGGGAACTACAATGAGCAGTTCTTC. It codes for CASSLYAGNYNEQFF. The chain recombines TRBV5-4 with TRBJ2-1, with D possibly TRBD2 on 6 matching bases. Per germline, CDR1 SGHNT and CDR2 YYREEE (reference sequence). Between the trimmed V and J ends, which lost 1 base and 3 bases, there was a span of 11 bases. The CDR3 is made up of 15 amino acids.

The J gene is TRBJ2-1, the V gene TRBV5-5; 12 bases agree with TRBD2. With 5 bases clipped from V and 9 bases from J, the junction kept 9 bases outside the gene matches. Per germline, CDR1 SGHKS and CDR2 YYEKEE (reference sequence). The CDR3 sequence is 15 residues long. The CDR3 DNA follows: TGTGCCAGCAGTACGAGACTAGCGGGAGCCAGTGAGCAGTTCTTC. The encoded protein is CASSTRLAGASEQFF.

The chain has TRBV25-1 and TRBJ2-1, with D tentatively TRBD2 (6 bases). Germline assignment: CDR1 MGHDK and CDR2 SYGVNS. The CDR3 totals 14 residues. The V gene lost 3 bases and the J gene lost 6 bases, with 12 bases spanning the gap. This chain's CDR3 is CASSDLRDSNEQFF. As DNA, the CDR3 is TGTGCCAGCAGTGATCTCCGGGACTCCAATGAGCAGTTCTTC.

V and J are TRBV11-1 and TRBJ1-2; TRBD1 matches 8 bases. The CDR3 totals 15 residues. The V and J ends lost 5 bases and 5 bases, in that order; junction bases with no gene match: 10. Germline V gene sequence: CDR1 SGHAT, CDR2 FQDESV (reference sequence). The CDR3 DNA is TGTGCCAGCAGCCCCCGCTCAGGGGGCGCATATGGCTACACCTTC. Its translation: CASSPRSGGAYGYTF.

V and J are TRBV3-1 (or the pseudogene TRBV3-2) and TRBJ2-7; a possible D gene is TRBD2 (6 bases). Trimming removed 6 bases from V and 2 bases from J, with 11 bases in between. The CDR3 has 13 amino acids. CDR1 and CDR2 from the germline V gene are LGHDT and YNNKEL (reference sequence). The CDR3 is CASSRGVTYEQYF. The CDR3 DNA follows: TGTGCCAGCAGTCGCGGGGTTACCTACGAGCAGTACTTC.

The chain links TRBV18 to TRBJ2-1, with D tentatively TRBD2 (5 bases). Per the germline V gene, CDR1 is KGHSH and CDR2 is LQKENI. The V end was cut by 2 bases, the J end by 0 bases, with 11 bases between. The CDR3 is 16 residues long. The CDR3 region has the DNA TGTGCCAGCTCACCAGCCGGGATCGGCTCCTACAATGAGCAGTTCTTC. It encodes CASSPAGIGSYNEQFF.

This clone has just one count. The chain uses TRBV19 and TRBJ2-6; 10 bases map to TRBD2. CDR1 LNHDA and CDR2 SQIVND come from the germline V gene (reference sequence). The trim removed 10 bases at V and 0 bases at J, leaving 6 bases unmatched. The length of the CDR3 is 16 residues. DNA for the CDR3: TGTGCCACGAAGCGGGAGGGGAACTCTGGGGCCAACGTCCTGACTTTC. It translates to CATKREGNSGANVLTF. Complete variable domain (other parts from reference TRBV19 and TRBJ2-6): DGGITQSPKYLFRKEGQNVTLSCEQNLNHDAMYWYRQDPGQGLRLIYYSQIVNDFQKGDIAEGYSVSREKKESFPLTVTSAQKNPTAFYLCATKREGNSGANVLTFGAGSRLTVL.

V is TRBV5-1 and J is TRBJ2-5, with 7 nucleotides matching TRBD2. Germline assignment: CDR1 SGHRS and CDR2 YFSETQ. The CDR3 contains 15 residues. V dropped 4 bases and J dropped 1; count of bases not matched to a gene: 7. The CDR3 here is CASSQLATAQETQYF. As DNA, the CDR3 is TGCGCCAGCAGCCAACTAGCGACAGCCCAAGAGACCCAGTACTTC.

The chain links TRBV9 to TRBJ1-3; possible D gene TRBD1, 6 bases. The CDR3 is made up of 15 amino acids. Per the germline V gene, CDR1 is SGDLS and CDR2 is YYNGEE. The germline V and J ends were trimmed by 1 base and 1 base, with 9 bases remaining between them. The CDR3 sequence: CASSVSGASGNTIYF. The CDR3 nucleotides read TGTGCCAGCAGCGTATCAGGGGCGTCTGGAAACACCATATATTTT. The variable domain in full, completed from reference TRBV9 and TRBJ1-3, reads DSGVTQTPKHLITATGQRVTLRCSPRSGDLSVYWYQQSLDQGLQFLIQYYNGEERAKGNILERFSAQQFPDLHSELNLSSLELGDSALYFCASSVSGASGNTIYFGEGSWLTVV.

As DNA, the CDR3 is TGTGCCAGCAGTCGGGACTATCTGGGGGGAGAGACCCAGTACTTC. Its translation: CASSRDYLGGETQYF. The V and J genes are TRBV27 and TRBJ2-5; 7 bases fit TRBD2. The CDR3 is made up of 15 amino acids. The ends lost 5 bases at V and 4 bases at J; junction bases unmatched: 10. In germline, CDR1 is MNHEY, CDR2 SMNVEV (reference sequence).

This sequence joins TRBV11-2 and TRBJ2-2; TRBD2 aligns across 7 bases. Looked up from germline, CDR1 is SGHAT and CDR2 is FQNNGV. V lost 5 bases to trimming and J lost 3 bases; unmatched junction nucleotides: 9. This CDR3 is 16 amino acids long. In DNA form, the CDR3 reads TGTGCCAGCAGCCCTACGGGGGGAATGGACACCGGGGAGCTGTTTTTT. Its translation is CASSPTGGMDTGELFF.

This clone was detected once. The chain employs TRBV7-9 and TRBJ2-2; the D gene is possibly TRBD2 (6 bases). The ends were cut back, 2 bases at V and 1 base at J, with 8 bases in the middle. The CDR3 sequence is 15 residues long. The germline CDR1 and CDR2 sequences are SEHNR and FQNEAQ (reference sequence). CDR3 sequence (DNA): TGTGCCAGCAGCTTATCCGGGGGGAACACCGGGGAGCTGTTTTTT. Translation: CASSLSGGNTGELFF.

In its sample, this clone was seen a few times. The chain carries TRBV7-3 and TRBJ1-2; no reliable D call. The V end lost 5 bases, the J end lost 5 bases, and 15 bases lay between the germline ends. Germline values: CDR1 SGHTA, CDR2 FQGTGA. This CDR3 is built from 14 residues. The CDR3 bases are TGTGCCAGCAGCCCGGGCTCCGGGGTTTATGGCTACACCTTC. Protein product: CASSPGSGVYGYTF.

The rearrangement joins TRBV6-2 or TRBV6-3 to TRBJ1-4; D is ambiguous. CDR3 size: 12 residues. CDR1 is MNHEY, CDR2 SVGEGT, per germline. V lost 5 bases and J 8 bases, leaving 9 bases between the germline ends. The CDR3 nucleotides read TGTGCCAGCAGTATGGCTTCCGAAAAACTGTTTTTT. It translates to CASSMASEKLFF.

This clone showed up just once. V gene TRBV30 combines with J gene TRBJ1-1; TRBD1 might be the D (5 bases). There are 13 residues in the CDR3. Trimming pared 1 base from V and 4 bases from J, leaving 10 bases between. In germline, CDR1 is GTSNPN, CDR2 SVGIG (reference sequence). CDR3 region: CAWSGGEGTEAFF. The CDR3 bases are TGTGCCTGGAGTGGGGGCGAAGGCACTGAAGCTTTCTTT.

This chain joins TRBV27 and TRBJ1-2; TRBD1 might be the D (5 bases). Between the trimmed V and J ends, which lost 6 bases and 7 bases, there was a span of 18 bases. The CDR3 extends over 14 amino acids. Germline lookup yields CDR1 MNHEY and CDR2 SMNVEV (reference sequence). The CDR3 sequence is CASRGDADFGGYTF. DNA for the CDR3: TGTGCCAGCAGAGGGGATGCAGATTTCGGTGGCTACACCTTC.

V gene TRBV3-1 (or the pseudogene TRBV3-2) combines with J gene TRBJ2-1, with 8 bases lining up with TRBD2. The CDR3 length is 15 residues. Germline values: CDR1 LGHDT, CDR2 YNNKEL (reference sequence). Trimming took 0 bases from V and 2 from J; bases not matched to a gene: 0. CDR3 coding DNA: TGTGCCAGCAGCCAAGACGGGAGGGCCTACAATGAGCAGTTCTTC. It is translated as CASSQDGRAYNEQFF.

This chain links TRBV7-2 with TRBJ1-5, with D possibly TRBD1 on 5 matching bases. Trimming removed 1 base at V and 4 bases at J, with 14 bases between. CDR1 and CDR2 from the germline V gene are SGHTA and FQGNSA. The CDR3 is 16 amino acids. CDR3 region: CASSLEEPGLNQPQHF. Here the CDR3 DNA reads TGTGCCAGCAGCTTAGAGGAGCCGGGACTTAATCAGCCCCAGCATTTT.

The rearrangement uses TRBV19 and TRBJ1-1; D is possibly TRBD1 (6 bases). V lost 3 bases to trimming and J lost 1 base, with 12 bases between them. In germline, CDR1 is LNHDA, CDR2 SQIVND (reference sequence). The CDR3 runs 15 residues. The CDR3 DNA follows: TGTGCCAGTAGTATTATCGCCAGGGGGAACACTGAAGCTTTCTTT. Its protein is CASSIIARGNTEAFF. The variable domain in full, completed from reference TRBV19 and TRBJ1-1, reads DGGITQSPKYLFRKEGQNVTLSCEQNLNHDAMYWYRQDPGQGLRLIYYSQIVNDFQKGDIAEGYSVSREKKESFPLTVTSAQKNPTAFYLCASSIIARGNTEAFFGQGTRLTVV.